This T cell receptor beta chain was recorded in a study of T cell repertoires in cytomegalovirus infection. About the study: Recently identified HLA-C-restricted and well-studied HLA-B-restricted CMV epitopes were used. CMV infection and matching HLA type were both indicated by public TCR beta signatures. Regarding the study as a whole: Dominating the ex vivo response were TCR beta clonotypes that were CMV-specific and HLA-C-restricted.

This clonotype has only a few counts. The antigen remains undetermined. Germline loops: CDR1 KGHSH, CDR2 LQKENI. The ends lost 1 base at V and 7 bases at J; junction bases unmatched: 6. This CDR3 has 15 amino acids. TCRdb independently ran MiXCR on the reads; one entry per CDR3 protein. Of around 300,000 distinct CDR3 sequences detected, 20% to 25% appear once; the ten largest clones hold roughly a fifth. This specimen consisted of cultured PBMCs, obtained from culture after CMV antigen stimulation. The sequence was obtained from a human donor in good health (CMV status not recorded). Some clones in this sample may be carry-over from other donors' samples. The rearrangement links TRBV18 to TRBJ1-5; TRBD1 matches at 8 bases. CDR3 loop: CASSPRAGGEQPQHF. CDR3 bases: TGTGCCAGCTCACCACGGGCAGGGGGCGAGCAGCCCCAGCATTTT. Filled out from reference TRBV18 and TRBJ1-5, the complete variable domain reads NAGVMQNPRHLVRRRGQEARLRCSPMKGHSHVYWYRQLPEEGLKFMVYLQKENIIDESGMPKERFSAEFPKEGPSILRIQQVVRGDSAAYFCASSPRAGGEQPQHFGDGTRLSIL.